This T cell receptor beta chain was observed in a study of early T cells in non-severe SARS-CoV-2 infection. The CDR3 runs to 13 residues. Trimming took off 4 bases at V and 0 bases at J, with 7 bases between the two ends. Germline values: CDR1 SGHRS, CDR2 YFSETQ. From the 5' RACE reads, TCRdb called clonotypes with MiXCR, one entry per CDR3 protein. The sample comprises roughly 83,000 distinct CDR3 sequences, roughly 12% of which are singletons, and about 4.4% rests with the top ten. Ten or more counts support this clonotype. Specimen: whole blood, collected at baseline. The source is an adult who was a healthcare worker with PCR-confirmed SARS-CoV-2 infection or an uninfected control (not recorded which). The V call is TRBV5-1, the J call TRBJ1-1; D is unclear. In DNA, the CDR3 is TGCGCCAGCAGCCGAGAGTTGAACACTGAAGCTTTCTTT. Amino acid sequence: CASSRELNTEAFF. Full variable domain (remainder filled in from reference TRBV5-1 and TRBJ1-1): KAGVTQTPRYLIKTRGQQVTLSCSPISGHRSVSWYQQTPGQGLQFLFEYFSETQRNKGNFPGRFSGRQFSNSRSEMNVSTLELGDSALYLCASSRELNTEAFFGQGTRLTVV.